These T cell receptor beta chains were read from a single sample in a study of CD8 T cells in Susac syndrome. TCRdb re-derived calls from the immunoSEQ multiplex PCR reads in MiXCR, one entry per CDR3 protein. Of about 150,000 distinct CDR3 sequences listed, roughly 94% were seen once; the top ten hold just over 0.2%. Sequences were obtained from CD8+ T cells from PBMCs. The receptors stem from a human donor with multiple sclerosis. Both conserved end residues are part of each CDR3. The D gene is left open where the match is weak. Not every row has a clone size; where given, it reads once, few, many or a size class.

size,J,D,V,length,CDR3,DNA
once,TRBJ2-2,NA,TRBV27,14,CASSFSQGTGELFF,TGTGCCAGCAGTTTTTCCCAGGGGACCGGGGAGCTGTTTTTT
NA,TRBJ1-1,NA,TRBV29-1,14,CSVESRGGNTEAFF,TGCAGCGTAGAGAGCCGAGGAGGGAACACTGAAGCTTTCTTT
NA,TRBJ1-2,NA,TRBV20-1,11,CSARRGNGYTF,TGCAGTGCTAGAAGGGGCAATGGCTACACCTTC
NA,TRBJ2-2,NA,TRBV9,17,CASSVGPPGNVGGELFF,TGTGCCAGCAGCGTAGGTCCTCCGGGGAACGTCGGCGGGGAGCTGTTTTTT
NA,TRBJ2-5,NA,TRBV12-3/TRBV12-4,14,CASSLVLSLHVLNF,TGTGCCAGCAGTTTAGTCCTGAGTCTCCACGTATTAAACTTC
NA,TRBJ2-7,NA,TRBV27,14,CASSLGLPNYEQYF,TGTGCCAGCAGTTTAGGACTACCCAACTACGAGCAGTACTTC
NA,TRBJ2-3,TRBD2,TRBV9,16,CASSPEGSGGRDTQYF,TGTGCCAGCAGCCCAGAGGGTAGCGGGGGGAGAGATACGCAGTATTTT
NA,TRBJ2-3,NA,TRBV27,14,CASSFYPGSDTQYF,TGTGCCAGCAGTTTTTATCCAGGGTCAGATACGCAGTATTTT
NA,TRBJ2-5,NA,TRBV5-1,15,CASSPAGRPGETQYF,TGCGCCAGCAGCCCGGCGGGCAGGCCGGGGGAGACCCAGTACTTC
NA,TRBJ2-5,NA,TRBV19,13,CASSTGLGETQYF,TGTGCCAGTAGTACGGGACTCGGAGAGACCCAGTACTTC